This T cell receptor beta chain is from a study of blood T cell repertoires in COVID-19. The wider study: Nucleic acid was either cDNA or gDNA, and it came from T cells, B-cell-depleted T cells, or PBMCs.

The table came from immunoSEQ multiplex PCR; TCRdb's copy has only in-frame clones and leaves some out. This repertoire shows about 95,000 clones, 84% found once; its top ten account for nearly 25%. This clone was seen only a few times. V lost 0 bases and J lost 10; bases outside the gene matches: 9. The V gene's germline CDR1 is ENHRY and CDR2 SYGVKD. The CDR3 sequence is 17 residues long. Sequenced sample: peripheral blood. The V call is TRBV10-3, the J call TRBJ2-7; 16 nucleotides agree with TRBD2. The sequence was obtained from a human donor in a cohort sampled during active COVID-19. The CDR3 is CAISESQGLAGGSFQYF. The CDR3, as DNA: TGTGCCATCAGTGAGTCGCAGGGACTAGCGGGGGGGTCTTTTCAGTACTTC.